Listed below are T cell receptor beta chains from one sample, sequenced in a study of early T cells in non-severe SARS-CoV-2 infection. Each CDR3 protein gets one entry after TCRdb re-called the 5' RACE reads with MiXCR. The sample has 98,000 or so distinct CDR3 sequences; more than 9.5% are singletons. Sequencing input: whole blood. These receptors all come from an adult who was a healthcare worker with PCR-confirmed SARS-CoV-2 infection or an uninfected control (not recorded which). Each CDR3 is given with its conserved first and last residue. The D gene is left open where the match is weak. Size is omitted from some rows. Given values are once, few, many or a class for expanded clones.

D	length	V	J	size	CDR3	DNA
-	13	TRBV6-2/TRBV6-3	TRBJ1-1	many	CASSYPENTEAFF	TGTGCCAGCAGTTACCCAGAGAACACTGAAGCTTTCTTT
TRBD1	18	TRBV4-1	TRBJ2-3	-	CASSQDVGGVQSGDTQYF	TGCGCCAGCAGCCAAGACGTAGGGGGCGTCCAAAGTGGAGATACGCAGTATTTT
-	15	TRBV2	TRBJ2-1	many	CASRSLMGARNEQFF	TGTGCCAGCAGATCGCTTATGGGGGCTAGAAATGAGCAGTTCTTC
TRBD1	16	TRBV15	TRBJ2-2	few	CATSREGTGITGELFF	TGTGCCACCAGCAGAGAAGGGACAGGGATCACCGGGGAGCTGTTTTTT
-	15	TRBV29-1	TRBJ2-1	-	CSASTVPSSYNEQFF	TGCAGCGCCTCGACAGTTCCAAGCTCCTACAATGAGCAGTTCTTC
TRBD1	12	TRBV6-6	TRBJ2-7	many	CASSSRDRVRYF	TGTGCCAGCAGTTCGCGGGACAGGGTTCGGTACTTC
-	15	TRBV20-1	TRBJ2-7	few	CSARDRGRADYEQYF	TGCAGTGCTAGAGATAGGGGACGGGCCGACTACGAGCAGTACTTC
-	18	TRBV5-1	TRBJ1-1	few	CASSFFSRGPPRNTEAFF	TGCGCCAGCAGCTTTTTTTCTCGAGGGCCCCCGAGAAACACTGAAGCTTTCTTT
TRBD1	13	TRBV20-1	TRBJ1-4	-	CSAATGINEKLFF	TGCAGTGCTGCGACAGGGATTAATGAAAAACTGTTTTTT
-	13	TRBV5-6	TRBJ2-1	many	CASSLGDPNEQFF	TGTGCCAGCAGCTTGGGGGACCCCAATGAGCAGTTCTTC
-	16	TRBV5-6	TRBJ2-1	few	CASSSGAGAAYNEQFF	TGTGCCAGCAGCTCCGGGGCCGGAGCAGCCTACAATGAGCAGTTCTTC
TRBD1	15	TRBV2	TRBJ1-4	-	CASSLGDRGYEKLFF	TGTGCCAGCAGTTTAGGAGACAGGGGGTATGAAAAACTGTTTTTT
-	14	TRBV29-1	TRBJ2-7	-	CSTSTSPTGREQYF	TGCAGCACATCCACTAGCCCAACCGGTCGCGAGCAGTACTTC
-	13	TRBV5-1	TRBJ2-1	few	CASSVDAYNEQFF	TGCGCCAGCAGCGTTGACGCATACAATGAGCAGTTCTTC
-	15	TRBV5-1	TRBJ2-2	many	CASSLVGRDTGELFF	TGCGCCAGCAGCTTGGTCGGCAGGGACACCGGGGAGCTGTTTTTT
-	16	TRBV7-9	TRBJ1-1	few	CASSSPGAARGTEAFF	TGTGCCAGCAGCTCCCCTGGGGCCGCACGGGGCACTGAAGCTTTCTTT
TRBD2	15	TRBV19	TRBJ2-1	-	CASQAGGGEGNEQFF	TGTGCCAGCCAAGCAGGCGGTGGGGAGGGGAATGAGCAGTTCTTC
-	14	TRBV4-2	TRBJ2-2	many	CASSQDSAPGELFF	TGTGCCAGCAGCCAAGATTCGGCGCCCGGGGAGCTGTTTTTT
TRBD1	19	TRBV6-2/TRBV6-3	TRBJ2-6	many	CASTHGGQGSVAGANVLTF	TGTGCCAGCACCCACGGGGGACAGGGGAGCGTGGCTGGGGCCAACGTCCTGACTTTC
-	14	TRBV2	TRBJ1-2	-	CASIAVPGGYGYTF	TGTGCCAGCATCGCGGTCCCCGGAGGCTATGGCTACACCTTC
-	18	TRBV19	TRBJ2-6	-	CASNKVLDAHSGANVLTF	TGTGCCAGTAATAAGGTCCTCGACGCTCACTCTGGGGCCAACGTCCTGACTTTC
-	14	TRBV20-1	TRBJ2-5	many	CSARDPLLGETQYF	TGCAGTGCTAGAGATCCCCTGCTTGGAGAGACCCAGTACTTC
-	14	TRBV29-1	TRBJ2-3	few	CSVDGRVGTDTQYF	TGCAGCGTTGATGGGCGGGTGGGCACAGATACGCAGTATTTT
-	13	TRBV4-1	TRBJ2-7	many	CASSQEEGYEQYF	TGCGCCAGCAGCCAAGAGGAGGGTTACGAGCAGTACTTC
-	15	TRBV3-1	TRBJ2-7	-	CASRASRTLSYEQYF	TGTGCCAGCAGGGCCTCAAGGACACTCTCCTACGAGCAGTACTTC
-	15	TRBV9	TRBJ1-2	-	CASSSSFGGTYGYTF	TGTGCCAGCAGCTCATCCTTTGGGGGAACCTATGGCTACACCTTC
TRBD1	17	TRBV6-5	TRBJ2-3	once	CASSPSPGQGNTDTQYF	TGTGCCAGCAGTCCATCACCGGGACAGGGGAACACAGATACGCAGTATTTT
-	13	TRBV14	TRBJ2-6	-	CASSPLGANVLTF	TGTGCCAGCAGTCCGCTTGGGGCCAACGTCCTGACTTTC
TRBD1	16	TRBV19	TRBJ2-1	many	CASSIYGTGLYNEQFF	TGTGCCAGTAGTATATACGGGACAGGCCTATACAATGAGCAGTTCTTC
-	14	TRBV19	TRBJ2-1	-	CASNLKGSYNEQFF	TGTGCCAGTAATCTTAAGGGGTCCTACAATGAGCAGTTCTTC
-	15	TRBV28	TRBJ1-1	-	CASRNGPLPYTEAFF	TGTGCCAGCAGGAACGGGCCCCTACCGTACACTGAAGCTTTCTTT
TRBD1	16	TRBV7-9	TRBJ2-3	-	CASSLDRGQGTDTQYF	TGTGCCAGCAGCCTTGACAGGGGGCAGGGCACAGATACGCAGTATTTT
-	15	TRBV7-3	TRBJ2-1	many	CASSRTDKVYNEQFF	TGTGCCAGCAGCAGGACAGACAAAGTCTACAATGAGCAGTTCTTC
-	16	TRBV4-1	TRBJ2-6	-	CASSYRASSGANVLTF	TGCGCCAGCAGTTACAGGGCAAGCTCTGGGGCCAACGTCCTGACTTTC
-	16	TRBV18	TRBJ1-6	-	CASSPLGSSYNSPLHF	TGTGCCAGCTCACCGTTAGGAAGCTCCTATAATTCACCCCTCCACTTT
-	14	TRBV20-1	TRBJ2-3	few	CSARAPGRQVTTYF	TGCAGTGCTAGAGCCCCTGGCCGACAGGTAACAACGTATTTT
-	16	TRBV7-7	TRBJ2-2	few	CASSPIALANTGELFF	TGTGCTAGCAGCCCTATCGCCCTCGCGAACACCGGGGAGCTGTTTTTT
-	17	TRBV20-1	TRBJ1-3	many	CSAKPIIQGMRRNTIYF	TGCAGTGCTAAGCCGATAATACAGGGTATGAGAAGAAACACCATATATTTT
TRBD1	13	TRBV19	TRBJ1-2	many	CASSIGTGSSYTF	TGTGCCAGTAGTATCGGGACAGGGTCCTCCTACACCTTC
-	14	TRBV18	TRBJ1-1	many	CASSRATEDTEAFF	TGTGCCAGCTCACGCGCTACAGAGGACACTGAAGCTTTCTTT
-	15	TRBV6-5	TRBJ1-2	few	CASRRTRRANYGYTF	TGTGCCAGCAGGCGGACACGAAGAGCTAACTATGGCTACACCTTC
-	14	TRBV29-1	TRBJ1-3	-	CSVGSGSSGNTIYF	TGCAGCGTTGGATCGGGAAGCTCTGGAAACACCATATATTTT
-	17	TRBV6-1	TRBJ2-6	many	CASSGALASSGANVLTF	TGTGCCAGCAGTGGGGCACTCGCATCCTCTGGGGCCAACGTCCTGACTTTC
-	13	TRBV12-3/TRBV12-4	TRBJ2-7	few	CASSLGEAHEQYF	TGTGCCAGCAGTTTAGGGGAGGCCCACGAGCAGTACTTC
-	12	TRBV20-1	TRBJ1-5	few	CSASRSNQPQHF	TGCAGTGCTTCCCGGAGTAATCAGCCCCAGCATTTT
-	12	TRBV3-1	TRBJ2-3	-	CASSQGVRTQYF	TGTGCCAGCAGCCAAGGGGTCCGTACGCAGTATTTT
-	11	TRBV2	TRBJ1-4	-	CATRGAEKLFF	TGTGCCACCCGAGGGGCTGAAAAACTGTTTTTT
-	16	TRBV5-8	TRBJ2-2	many	CASSLYWGRATGELFF	TGTGCCAGCAGCCTCTATTGGGGCAGGGCCACCGGGGAGCTGTTTTTT
-	13	TRBV29-1	TRBJ2-3	-	CSVEEGDPLTQYF	TGCAGCGTTGAAGAAGGGGACCCACTTACGCAGTATTTT
TRBD1	15	TRBV27	TRBJ2-7	-	CASSLHWTGVYEQYF	TGTGCCAGCAGTTTACATTGGACAGGGGTCTACGAGCAGTACTTC
-	16	TRBV19	TRBJ1-2	-	CASSIDSPRFGYGYTF	TGTGCCAGTAGTATAGATTCACCGCGTTTTGGATATGGCTACACCTTC
TRBD1	14	TRBV6-6	TRBJ1-1	-	CASSRTGRGTEAFF	TGTGCCAGCAGTCGGACAGGGAGGGGTACTGAAGCTTTCTTT
-	14	TRBV7-9	TRBJ1-2	few	CASSSPRDPWGYTF	TGTGCCAGCAGCTCCCCCCGAGACCCTTGGGGCTACACCTTC
-	12	TRBV2	TRBJ2-2	few	CASKEDTEELFF	TGTGCCAGCAAAGAGGACACTGAGGAGCTGTTTTTT
-	14	TRBV6-6	TRBJ1-1	many	CASSYGNMNTEAFF	TGTGCCAGCAGTTATGGTAATATGAACACTGAAGCTTTCTTT
TRBD1	13	TRBV2	TRBJ2-4	many	CASSRQGRNIQYF	TGTGCCAGCAGTAGACAGGGTCGAAACATTCAGTACTTC
-	12	TRBV6-5	TRBJ2-7	-	CASSLPGPEQYF	TGTGCCAGCAGTCTCCCGGGGCCCGAGCAGTACTTC
TRBD1	14	TRBV6-5	TRBJ1-2	-	CASRRDSTNYGYTF	TGTGCCAGCAGACGGGACAGTACTAACTATGGCTACACCTTC
TRBD2	15	TRBV5-1	TRBJ2-7	-	CASSGRDGSSYEQYF	TGCGCCAGCAGCGGGAGGGACGGGAGCTCCTACGAGCAGTACTTC
TRBD1	17	TRBV12-3/TRBV12-4	TRBJ2-6	-	CASRKGTGDSGANVLTF	TGTGCCAGCAGGAAGGGGACAGGAGACTCTGGGGCCAACGTCCTGACTTTC